The T cell receptor (beta chain) described here comes from a study of blood T cell repertoires in COVID-19 (dated by TCRdb to about 2020). About the investigation overall: Samples from collaborators originated in the United States, Italy and Spain and spanned both the acute and convalescent phases of COVID-19. Subjects who had been exposed to COVID-19, were actively infected with it, or had recovered from it provided the deeply sampled blood TCRbeta repertoires that made up the dataset. Where HLA class I and class II types were available, the types were taken from metadata supplied by the sample provider, not from assay-based typing. Samples came from the ongoing ImmuneRACE study (first 160 participants) plus 1,254 subjects from 6 global collaborators. A freely available public database, intended as a resource for researchers studying the immune response to SARS-CoV-2, is where the repertoires were released. The sample metadata nearly always contained a de-identified subject ID, COVID-19 status, age in years and sex. The material from the prospective study consisted of cDNA or gDNA derived from T cells, B-cell-depleted T cells, or PBMCs.

The paper's findings and limits, for the study overall: Clinical and demographic metadata were provided uncurated, with the amount varying by source and participant.

TCRbeta CDR3 regions were amplified from genomic DNA using the immunoSEQ Assay, a bias-controlled multiplex PCR. On the authors' methods: Nucleated cell counts per sample were estimated from amplification of reference gene primers within the assay. Sequence reads were collapsed and filtered to measure the absolute abundance of every unique TCRbeta CDR3 rearrangement. For each sample, productive Simpson clonality was calculated as the square root of Simpson's diversity index across productive rearrangements. Sourced from immuneACCESS, this table was stored by TCRdb with only in-frame sequences that have V and J called. A share of the clones is absent; for the studies checked, an unresolved V gene accounts for under half, and the remainder has no known explanation. The D gene and trimming were derived from the DNA, and the V and J assignments and clone size from that table. This sample comprises 130,000 or so clones, roughly 77% of them detected only once. The ten most abundant clones make up roughly 4.9% of the sample.

Taken from cysteine to phenylalanine, the CDR3 has 16 residues. The sequence is cut down to CDR3 DNA, 48 bases in frame from base 1. The germline V gene yields SGHDN for CDR1 and FVKESK for CDR2. Unmatched junction bases come to 10, with V trimmed by 5 bases and J by 5 bases. In Seattle, one collaborating source enrolled patients while the infection was active and tracked those patients longitudinally over the course of disease. Whole blood was collected in K2EDTA tubes by collaborating institutions according to the institutions' own protocols. For TCRbeta analysis, collaborators shipped samples as frozen whole blood, isolated PBMCs, or DNA extracted from either of those sample types. A word on this clone: This receptor's antigen is unknown. No base quality values were provided; no much bigger clone lies one nucleotide off.

What was sequenced was peripheral blood. The TCR originated in a woman in her 70s with COVID-19, enrolled during active disease. The chain is assembled from TRBV14 and TRBJ1-4, with TRBD1 matching 8 junction bases. In nucleotides, the sequence is TGTGCCAGCAGCGCCAGACAGGGGCAGTGGAATGAAAAACTGTTTTTT. This translates into CASSARQGQWNEKLFF. The entire variable domain, with the stretches around the CDR3 drawn from the reference TRBV14 and TRBJ1-4 proteins, is EAGVTQFPSHSVIEKGQTVTLRCDPISGHDNLYWYRRVMGKEIKFLLHFVKESKQDESGMPNNRFLAERTGGTYSTLKVQPAELEDSGVYFCASSARQGQWNEKLFFGSGTQLSVL.